This T cell receptor (beta chain) comes out of a study of blood T cell repertoires in COVID-19. At the level of the study: Acute-phase and convalescent COVID-19 samples originated in the United States, Italy and Spain.

In assigning cohorts, the study relied on participant-reported clinical history. Produced via immunoSEQ multiplex PCR; TCRdb's table is partial and in-frame only. The sample contains tens of thousands of clones, about 88% of which appear only once. The CDR3 is 15 amino acids. Trimming removed 5 bases from V and 0 bases from J, with 11 bases in between. Germline V gives CDR1 SGHTA, CDR2 FQGTGA. The chain recombines TRBV7-3 with TRBJ2-1; D unclear. This clonotype was sampled from a woman between 45 and 65 years old who had recovered from COVID-19. Source material: PBMCs or T cells enriched from blood (not recorded which). The chain's CDR3 is CASSGNPSSYNEQFF. The CDR3, as DNA: TGTGCCAGCAGCGGCAACCCTAGCTCCTACAATGAGCAGTTCTTC.